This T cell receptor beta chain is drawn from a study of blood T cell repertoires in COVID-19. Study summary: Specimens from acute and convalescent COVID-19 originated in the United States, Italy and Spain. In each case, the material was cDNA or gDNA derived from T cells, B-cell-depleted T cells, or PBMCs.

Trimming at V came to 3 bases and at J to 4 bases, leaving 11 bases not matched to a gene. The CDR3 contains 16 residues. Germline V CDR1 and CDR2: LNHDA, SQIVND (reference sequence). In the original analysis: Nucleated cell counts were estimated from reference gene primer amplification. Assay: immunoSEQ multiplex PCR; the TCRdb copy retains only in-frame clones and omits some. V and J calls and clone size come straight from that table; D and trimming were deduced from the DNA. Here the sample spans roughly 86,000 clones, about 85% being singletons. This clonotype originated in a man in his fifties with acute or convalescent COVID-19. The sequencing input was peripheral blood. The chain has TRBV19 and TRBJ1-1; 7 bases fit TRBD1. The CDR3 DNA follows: TGTGCCAGTAGTATTCGGCCGACAGGGTCGGGCACTGAAGCTTTCTTT. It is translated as CASSIRPTGSGTEAFF.